This TCR beta chain was observed in a study of beta chain features in type 1 diabetes. A sort by CD45RO/CCR7/CD25/CD127/CD95/CD27 yielded CD4+ naive, central memory, regulatory and stem cell-like memory cells. This clone was seen only a few times. Its antigen is undetermined. Expressed TCRB transcripts were sequenced after all isolated RNA was converted to cDNA. Only in-frame clones appear in the TCRdb table, and some are missing; sequencing was by immunoSEQ multiplex PCR. The sample records hundreds of thousands of clones, around 15% being singletons. Study-wide points: Researchers cautioned that cDNA sequencing could over-represent cells with high TCR expression.

With 5 bases clipped from V and 8 bases from J, the junction kept 20 bases outside the gene matches. This CDR3 has 17 residues. The germline V gene has CDR1 SEHNR and CDR2 FQNEAQ (reference sequence). The sequencing sample was made of naive CD4+ T cells from blood. This chain uses TRBV7-9 with TRBJ1-2; TRBD1 matches at 7 bases. The sequence was collected from a man aged 18 to 29 in good health. CDR3 protein: CASSLRAGQGDLGGYTF. In DNA, the CDR3 is TGTGCCAGCAGCCTCCGGGCCGGGCAGGGGGACCTTGGCGGCTACACCTTC.